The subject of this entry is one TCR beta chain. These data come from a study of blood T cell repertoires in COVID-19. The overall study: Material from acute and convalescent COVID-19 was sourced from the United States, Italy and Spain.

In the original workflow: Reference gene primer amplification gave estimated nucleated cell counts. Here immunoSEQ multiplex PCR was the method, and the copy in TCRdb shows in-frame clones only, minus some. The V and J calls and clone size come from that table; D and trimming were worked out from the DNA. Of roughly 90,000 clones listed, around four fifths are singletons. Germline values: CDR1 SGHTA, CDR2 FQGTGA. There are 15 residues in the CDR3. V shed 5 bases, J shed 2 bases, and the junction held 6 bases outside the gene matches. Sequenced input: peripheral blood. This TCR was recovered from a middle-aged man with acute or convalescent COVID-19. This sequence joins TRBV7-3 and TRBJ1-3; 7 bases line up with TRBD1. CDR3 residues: CASSRQGQTGNTIYF. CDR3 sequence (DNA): TGTGCCAGCAGCCGACAGGGACAAACTGGAAACACCATATATTTT.